This TCR beta chain was identified in a study of T cell responses to AZD1222 COVID-19 vaccine. General observations from the study: A mostly white British donor set with more females was recruited, and clonal diversity was possibly underestimated. Reportedly, nearly half of unique spike TCRs recognized epitopes outside B.1.351/B.1.1.7 mutations. A rise in Spike-specific TCR breadth and depth followed two AZD1222 doses.

Comment on this clone: Its target is not known.

CDR3 size: 13 residues. CDR1 and CDR2 (germline): MNHEY, SVGAGI. V gave up 8 bases and J gave up 5 bases, with 12 bases separating them. Second-dose recipients at about 4 or about 12 weeks were treated as one pooled group. This table comes from immunoSEQ multiplex PCR, and its TCRdb copy is limited to in-frame clones, with some not included. Of roughly 70,000 clones detected, around four fifths appear once; the ten largest clones hold 6.5%. The TCR was taken from an adult who received the AZD1222 COVID-19 vaccine. Here the sequenced sample was peripheral blood, taken 28 days after the second AZD1222 dose. This rearrangement joins TRBV6-5 to TRBJ2-2; no reliable D call. CDR3 DNA: TGTGCCAGCCGGCCAGGCGGAACCGGGGAGCTGTTTTTT. Translating gives CASRPGGTGELFF.